This is a list of T cell receptor beta chains from one sample in a study of T-cell reconstitution after alpha-beta-depleted transplantation in children. Using its own MiXCR run on the PCR reads, TCRdb lists one record per CDR3 protein. This table holds a few hundred thousand distinct CDR3 sequences, 10% to 15% found once. The source was PBMCs, mostly from graft donor cells, collected 360 days after TCRalphabeta/CD19-depleted stem cell transplant. The receptor source for this set is a male patient under 18 who had a stem cell transplant for acute myeloid leukemia, so the T cells may come from the graft donor. The CDR3 runs from the conserved cysteine through the conserved F or W. A D gene is named only where the DNA matches it firmly. Clone size, where shown, is once, few, many, or a class for clones that have expanded.

TGTGCCAGCAGCTTCTGGACGGCCAACACCGGGGAGCTGTTTTTT CASSFWTANTGELFF many TRBJ2-2 15 - TRBV7-9
TGTGCCAGCCACCGGACAGGGTCCTACAATGAGCAGTTCTTC CASHRTGSYNEQFF - TRBJ2-1 14 TRBD1 TRBV6-2/TRBV6-3
TGTGCCAGCAGAACCGGACAGGGGGCCTATGGAGATACGCAGTATTTT CASRTGQGAYGDTQYF - TRBJ2-3 16 TRBD1 TRBV11-1
TGTGCCAGCAGCTTCGGAATCTGGGGATTGGTCAATGAGCAGTTCTTC CASSFGIWGLVNEQFF many TRBJ2-1 16 - TRBV3-1
TGTGCCTGGAGTGAGCTAGCGGTGTCCTACGAGCAGTACTTC CAWSELAVSYEQYF - TRBJ2-7 14 TRBD2 TRBV30
TGTGCCAGCAGCCCCCGAGGGCGCGGGGAAGTTTTCTTT CASSPRGRGEVFF - TRBJ1-1 13 - TRBV7-2
TGTGCCAGCTCACCACAGCGGGTTAACCCTCAAGAGACCCAGTACTTC CASSPQRVNPQETQYF few TRBJ2-5 16 - TRBV18
TGTGCCAGCTCACCACCGGCTAACTGCGAGCAGTACTTC CASSPPANCEQYF - TRBJ2-7 13 - TRBV18
TGTGCCAGCAGAAAGCCCGTCTACGAGCAGTACTTC CASRKPVYEQYF many TRBJ2-7 12 - TRBV21-1
TGCAGTGCTAGTAGCGGGAACACCTACGAGCAGTACTTC CSASSGNTYEQYF - TRBJ2-7 13 TRBD2 TRBV20-1
TGTACCAGCAGTTTAACGGGACTAGCGGCCTTATCCTCCTACAATGAGCAGTTCTTC CTSSLTGLAALSSYNEQFF - TRBJ2-1 19 TRBD2 TRBV12-3/TRBV12-4
TGTGCCGTCGGGAGGGGCCGGAACACCGGGGAGCTGTTTTTT CAVGRGRNTGELFF few TRBJ2-2 14 TRBD2 TRBV12-3/TRBV12-4
TGTGCCTGGGGCCTGGGCGGGGACACTGAAGCTTTCTTT CAWGLGGDTEAFF many TRBJ1-1 13 - TRBV30
TGTGCTAGCAGCTTACGCCGACTAGCGGGGCAAGAGACCCAGTACTTC CASSLRRLAGQETQYF - TRBJ2-5 16 TRBD2 TRBV7-7
TGTGCCAGCAGCTTAAGGGTACGGGGGGGTTACAATGAGCAGTTCTTC CASSLRVRGGYNEQFF - TRBJ2-1 16 TRBD2 TRBV7-3
TGCAGCGTTACAGGGGTGATAACCTACAATGAGCAGTTCTTC CSVTGVITYNEQFF few TRBJ2-1 14 TRBD1 TRBV29-1
TGTGCCACCAGCAGAGATCATCCCCTAGCGGGAGGAGAAGGCGAGCAGTACTTC CATSRDHPLAGGEGEQYF - TRBJ2-7 18 TRBD2 TRBV15
TGCAGTGCTAGACCGCTGACAGGGGGCGACGAGACCCAGTACTTC CSARPLTGGDETQYF few TRBJ2-5 15 TRBD1 TRBV20-1
TGCAGTGCTAGCCCCTCTAGCGGTAGCTACGAGCAGTACTTC CSASPSSGSYEQYF - TRBJ2-7 14 TRBD2 TRBV20-1
TGTGCCAGCAGACCTTCAGACAGGGGGCAGGGCTATGGCTACACCTTC CASRPSDRGQGYGYTF - TRBJ1-2 16 TRBD1 TRBV12-3/TRBV12-4
TGTGCTAGTGGTTTGGGGCCGACCCAGTACTTC CASGLGPTQYF - TRBJ2-5 11 - TRBV12-5
TGTGCCTGGAGACAGGGGGGATTGTTCTACGAGCAGTACTTC CAWRQGGLFYEQYF - TRBJ2-7 14 TRBD1 TRBV30
TGTGCCAGCAGCCCGACGGGACACCTCTACGAGCAGTACTTC CASSPTGHLYEQYF many TRBJ2-7 14 - TRBV9
TGTGCCAGCAGCTTAACCGGGACTAGCTCCACCGGGGAGCTGTTTTTT CASSLTGTSSTGELFF - TRBJ2-2 16 TRBD2 TRBV7-3
TGCAGTGCTAAGGACAGGGTTTTCACAGATACGCAGTATTTT CSAKDRVFTDTQYF few TRBJ2-3 14 TRBD1 TRBV20-1
TGCAGTGCTAGGGATACCGGGACAGGGAACAATCAGCCCCAGCATTTT CSARDTGTGNNQPQHF many TRBJ1-5 16 TRBD1 TRBV20-1
TGTGCCAGCAGCAGGGCCGGGCACCCCTACGAGCAGTACTTC CASSRAGHPYEQYF - TRBJ2-7 14 - TRBV28
TGTGCCAGCAGCTTAGCATTAGGGGGCCCTGAAGCTTTCTTT CASSLALGGPEAFF - TRBJ1-1 14 TRBD1 TRBV7-2
TGTGCCAGCAGTGCGACGGTATCGAACACCGGGGAGCTGTTTTTT CASSATVSNTGELFF - TRBJ2-2 15 - TRBV12-3/TRBV12-4
TGCGCCAGCCAACAGGGGACAGGGTTGTACAATGAGCAGTTCTTC CASQQGTGLYNEQFF - TRBJ2-1 15 TRBD1 TRBV5-1
TGTGCCAGCAGCTTAAATACCGGGACTCCGGGACTCAATGAGCAGTTCTTC CASSLNTGTPGLNEQFF many TRBJ2-1 17 - TRBV11-3
TGTGCCAGCAGCCTGCCGGGACTAGCGCCCTACAATGAGCAGTTCTTC CASSLPGLAPYNEQFF many TRBJ2-1 16 TRBD2 TRBV7-3
TGTGCCAGCAGTGAATCCCCTCCGACTAGCGGGAGGTCCTACGAGCAGTACTTC CASSESPPTSGRSYEQYF many TRBJ2-7 18 TRBD2 TRBV25-1
TGTGCCAGCAGCCCATTCGGGGACAGGGCATCTGGGGCCAACGTCCTGACTTTC CASSPFGDRASGANVLTF - TRBJ2-6 18 TRBD1 TRBV7-6
TGCGCCAGCAGCTCACAGGCCGCCTTATTATACGAGCAGTACTTC CASSSQAALLYEQYF few TRBJ2-7 15 - TRBV5-1
TGTGCCAGCAGCTTGGAGCGACTCCTGAACACCGGGGAGCTGTTTTTT CASSLERLLNTGELFF few TRBJ2-2 16 - TRBV5-5
TGTGCCAGCAGCCTCACTAGCGGGAGGGCCCTCAGGGAGACCCAGTACTTC CASSLTSGRALRETQYF few TRBJ2-5 17 TRBD2 TRBV6-1
TGCAGCGTTGATCCGGCAGCTCAAGAGACCCAGTACTTC CSVDPAAQETQYF few TRBJ2-5 13 - TRBV29-1
TGTGCCAGCAGCTTAGATCAGGGGACTAGCGTCACCCTGGCAGAGACCCAGTACTTC CASSLDQGTSVTLAETQYF few TRBJ2-5 19 TRBD2 TRBV11-1
TGTGCCAGCAGCTTAAGCCGTAGCGGCCCCTCCTACGAGCAGTACTTC CASSLSRSGPSYEQYF - TRBJ2-7 16 - TRBV7-3
TGTGCCAGCAGCCCCCAGACAGGATCCTACAATGAGCAGTTCTTC CASSPQTGSYNEQFF many TRBJ2-1 15 - TRBV9
TGTGCCATCAGTGGAGGCGGGAGGCGCGACAATGAGCAGTTCTTC CAISGGGRRDNEQFF many TRBJ2-1 15 TRBD2 TRBV10-3
TGTGTCTCCGGACAGGGCTTGAGTCAGCCCCAGCATTTT CVSGQGLSQPQHF few TRBJ1-5 13 TRBD1 TRBV19
TGTGCCAGCAGCTTATCCCATGACAGGTTTTCCGGGGAGCTGTTTTTT CASSLSHDRFSGELFF - TRBJ2-2 16 - TRBV7-6
TGCAGCGTTCTAGCGCTAGCGGGAGTTGAAGATACGCAGTATTTT CSVLALAGVEDTQYF few TRBJ2-3 15 TRBD2 TRBV29-1
TGCAGTGCTAGAGAGGGGGTGACTGTCTACGAGCAGTACTTC CSAREGVTVYEQYF - TRBJ2-7 14 - TRBV20-1
TGTGCCAGCAGACGAACAGGCGGGGGGTCCTACGAGCAGTACTTC CASRRTGGGSYEQYF many TRBJ2-7 15 TRBD2 TRBV28
TGCGCCAGCAGCCCTCCCGGGAGGTTTCATAGTAGTGAGCAGTTCTTC CASSPPGRFHSSEQFF - TRBJ2-1 16 TRBD2 TRBV5-1
TGTGCCATCGCCTTCCAGCGGAGGGGAGATACGCAGTATTTT CAIAFQRRGDTQYF few TRBJ2-3 14 - TRBV28
TGTGCCAGCAGCCTAATAGGATATAAGTGGGAGACCCAGTACTTC CASSLIGYKWETQYF many TRBJ2-5 15 - TRBV11-2
TGCAGTGCTATACGACTAGCGGGGGGTAGCACAGATACGCAGTATTTT CSAIRLAGGSTDTQYF few TRBJ2-3 16 TRBD2 TRBV20-1
TGTGCCAGCAGCTTGGAAAGGACAGTCCTCGGCGAGCAGTACTTC CASSLERTVLGEQYF - TRBJ2-7 15 - TRBV5-6